The 27 T cell receptor beta chains reported below all come from one sample, sequenced in a study of T cell repertoires in cytomegalovirus infection. Their target antigens are unknown. Using its own MiXCR run on the reads, TCRdb lists one record per CDR3 protein. The table shows some 920,000 distinct CDR3 sequences, with about a third occurring only once. This specimen consisted of cultured CD8+ T cells from PBMCs, obtained from culture after CMV antigen stimulation. The receptors were gathered from a human donor in good health (CMV status not recorded). Some clones in this sample may be carry-over from other donors' samples.

The chain combines TRBV7-9 with TRBJ1-5, with 7 bases fitting TRBD1. This CDR3 spans 15 amino acids. V shed 4 bases and J 5 bases; nucleotides not matched to a gene: 8. Germline V gives CDR1 SEHNR, CDR2 FQNEAQ (reference sequence). CDR3 sequence: CASSSPGQSDQPQHF. CDR3 bases: TGTGCCAGCAGCTCACCGGGACAGTCAGATCAGCCCCAGCATTTT.

This chain links TRBV6-1 with TRBJ2-2, with a weak D call TRBD2 (6 bases). Trimming pared 3 bases from V and 0 bases from J, leaving 11 bases between. The germline V gene has CDR1 MNHNS and CDR2 SASEGT. This CDR3 comprises 16 residues. This CDR3 is CASSDREISNTGELFF. The CDR3 DNA follows: TGTGCCAGCAGTGATCGGGAGATATCGAACACCGGGGAGCTGTTTTTT.

This clonotype was seen more than once but under ten times. The CDR3 bases are TGTGCCAGCAGCTTCGTATTAGCGGGGGCCGCGACCGGGGAGCTGTTTTTT. Its protein is CASSFVLAGAATGELFF. V and J are TRBV7-9 and TRBJ2-2, with 9 nucleotides matching TRBD2. With 3 bases clipped from V and 5 bases from J, the junction kept 10 bases outside the gene matches. This CDR3 is 17 amino acids long. Germline values: CDR1 SEHNR, CDR2 FQNEAQ (reference sequence).

This clonotype has only a few counts. This CDR3 is CASSDLYRVPPGETQYF. Written as DNA, the CDR3 is TGTGCCAGCAGCGACCTGTATCGGGTGCCCCCCGGGGAGACCCAGTACTTC. The chain links TRBV7-9 to TRBJ2-5; D uncertain. The CDR3 length is 17 residues. The V end lost 5 bases, the J end lost 5 bases, and 24 bases lay between the germline ends. The germline V gene has CDR1 SEHNR and CDR2 FQNEAQ (reference sequence). The variable domain in full, with the rest retrieved from reference TRBV7-9 and TRBJ2-5, is DTGVSQNPRHKITKRGQNVTFRCDPISEHNRLYWYRQTLGQGPEFLTYFQNEAQLEKSRLLSDRFSAERPKGSFSTLEIQRTEQGDSAMYLCASSDLYRVPPGETQYFGPGTRLLVL.

This clonotype was counted a few times. The gene calls are TRBV11-2 and TRBJ1-3; D remains ambiguous. The CDR3 runs 19 residues. V was clipped by 5 bases and J by 0 bases, with 23 bases between them. Germline loops: CDR1 SGHAT, CDR2 FQNNGV. This CDR3 is CASSLTHQKKTPSGNTIYF. The DNA of the CDR3 is TGTGCCAGCAGCCTAACCCACCAGAAAAAGACACCCTCTGGAAACACCATATATTTT.

About this clonotype: A much larger clone lies a single base off, so this may be a read error. J is TRBJ2-1 and V is TRBV7-6, with D perhaps TRBD1 (5 bases). The V end lost 5 bases, the J end lost 7 bases, and 9 bases lay between the germline ends. Germline V gene sequence: CDR1 SGHVS, CDR2 FNYEAQ. The CDR3 covers 12 residues. The CDR3 spells CASSDQGNEQFF. CDR3 bases: TGTGCCAGCAGCGACCAGGGAAATGAGCAGTTCTTC. Supplemented by reference TRBV7-6 and TRBJ2-1, the full variable domain reads GAGVSQSPRYKVTKRGQDVALRCDPISGHVSLYWYRQALGQGPEFLTYFNYEAQQDKSGLPNDRFSAERPEGSISTLTIQRTEQRDSAMYRCASSDQGNEQFFGPGTRLTVL.

The chain links TRBV6-5 to TRBJ2-5; 8 bases are shared with TRBD2. V lost 0 bases and J lost 4; bases outside the gene matches: 7. Germline values: CDR1 MNHEY, CDR2 SVGAGI. This CDR3 spans 16 amino acids. The CDR3 loop reads CASSYSLAGPLETQYF. CDR3 DNA: TGTGCCAGCAGTTACTCCTTAGCGGGGCCCCTAGAGACCCAGTACTTC.

This clonotype was detected a few times. The chain couples TRBV7-9 to TRBJ1-1; D gene uncertain. V lost 10 bases, J lost 8 bases, and 14 bases lay in between. The CDR3 runs 11 residues. CDR1 and CDR2 from the germline V gene are SEHNR and FQNEAQ (reference sequence). CDR3 loop: CAITLRGEAFF. Here the CDR3 DNA reads TGTGCCATCACCCTCCGCGGGGAAGCTTTCTTT. Full variable domain (outside the CDR3, taken from reference TRBV7-9 and TRBJ1-1): DTGVSQNPRHKITKRGQNVTFRCDPISEHNRLYWYRQTLGQGPEFLTYFQNEAQLEKSRLLSDRFSAERPKGSFSTLEIQRTEQGDSAMYLCAITLRGEAFFGQGTRLTVV.

CDR3 coding DNA: TGTGCCAGCAGTGTGGGGTGGGACACTGAAGCTTTCTTT. Its translation: CASSVGWDTEAFF. The chain has TRBV2 and TRBJ1-1; D remains unclear. Trimming pared 4 bases from V and 3 bases from J, leaving 9 bases between. The germline CDR1 and CDR2 sequences are SNHLY and FYNNEI. This CDR3 contains 13 residues.

About this clonotype: One end of the junction fails to match germline, which may point to a read error. This chain uses TRBV3-1 with TRBJ2-2; a possible D gene is TRBD1 (5 bases). This CDR3 is built from 17 residues. The germline V gene has CDR1 LGHDT and CDR2 YNNKEL (reference sequence). The CDR3 DNA is TGTGCCAGCAGCCAAGATCTGGGGCCAGCGAACACCAGGGAGCTGTTTTTT. Its translation is CASSQDLGPANTRELFF.

The J gene is TRBJ1-2, the V gene TRBV29-1; no clear D. V was pared by 3 bases and J by 0 bases, with 11 bases between. Germline V CDR1 and CDR2: SQVTM, ANQGSEA. The CDR3 is 14 residues long. CDR3 coding DNA: TGCAGCGTTGATCATGGTGTGACTAACTATGGCTACACCTTC. Translation: CSVDHGVTNYGYTF.

J is TRBJ1-2 and V is TRBV29-1; D ambiguous. Germline V lookup: CDR1 SQVTM, CDR2 ANQGSEA. The CDR3 covers 11 residues. Trimming took off 5 bases at V and 4 bases at J, with 8 bases between the two ends. The CDR3 loop is CSVREVYGYTF. As DNA, the CDR3 is TGCAGCGTTCGCGAGGTCTATGGCTACACCTTC. The full variable domain, completed using reference TRBV29-1 and TRBJ1-2, is SAVISQKPSRDICQRGTSLTIQCQVDSQVTMMFWYRQQPGQSLTLIATANQGSEATYESGFVIDKFPISRPNLTFSTLTVSNMSPEDSSIYLCSVREVYGYTFGSGTRLTVV.

A few counts support this clonotype. V gene TRBV28 combines with J gene TRBJ2-5; D possibly corresponds to TRBD1 (6 bases). The germline V gene has CDR1 MDHEN and CDR2 SYDVKM. The V gene lost 5 bases and the J gene lost 3 bases, with 7 bases spanning the gap. This CDR3 region has 12 residues. Here the CDR3 reads CASSRDKETQYF. The CDR3 region has the DNA TGTGCCAGCAGTCGGGACAAAGAGACCCAGTACTTC.

CDR3 DNA sequence: TGCAGTGCTAGATCGCGGGCTACGAACACCGGGGAGCTGTTTTTT. It encodes CSARSRATNTGELFF. J is TRBJ2-2 and V is TRBV20-1; the D gene is possibly TRBD2 (5 bases). Germline lookup yields CDR1 DFQATT and CDR2 SNEGSKA (reference sequence). Between the trimmed V and J ends, which lost 2 bases and 0 bases, there was a span of 10 bases. The CDR3 is 15 residues long.

The V call is TRBV27, the J call TRBJ1-5; D is possibly TRBD1 (6 bases). The CDR3 is 15 amino acids. The germline CDR1 and CDR2 sequences are MNHEY and SMNVEV (reference sequence). V was trimmed by 0 bases and J by 6 bases, leaving 12 bases between them. This chain's CDR3 is CASSLSWGRGQPQHF. CDR3 nucleotides: TGTGCCAGCAGTTTATCGTGGGGGCGAGGTCAGCCCCAGCATTTT.

This clonotype has more than one count but fewer than ten. The chain carries TRBV28 and TRBJ1-1; 7 bases align to TRBD1. V lost 8 bases and J lost 4; bases outside the gene matches: 10. The CDR3 is 14 residues long. From germline, CDR1 is MDHEN and CDR2 SYDVKM. In DNA, the CDR3 is TGTGCCAGCTGCAGCGGGGACAGCCCCACTGAAGCTTTCTTT. Translated: CASCSGDSPTEAFF.

The table lists this clonotype with many counts. The chain uses TRBV7-9 and TRBJ2-1, with a weak D call TRBD2 (7 bases). The V and J ends lost 5 bases and 7 bases respectively, with 15 bases between them. The CDR3 spans 14 residues. Germline CDR1 reads SEHNR; CDR2 reads FQNEAQ (reference sequence). CDR3: CASSIRGGANEQFF. The CDR3 DNA is TGTGCCAGCAGCATAAGGGGGGGAGCGAATGAGCAGTTCTTC.

This rearrangement joins TRBV11-2 to TRBJ2-6, with 10 bases matching TRBD1. Trimming at V came to 6 bases and at J to 2 bases, leaving 7 bases not matched to a gene. The CDR3 runs 17 residues. Germline V gene sequence: CDR1 SGHAT, CDR2 FQNNGV. As DNA, the CDR3 is TGTGCCAGCAGGCCCGGGACAGGGGACCCTGGGGCCAACGTCCTGACTTTC. Protein: CASRPGTGDPGANVLTF.

The gene calls are TRBV28 and TRBJ1-2; D remains unclear. This CDR3 region has 16 residues. With 2 bases removed from V and 3 bases from J, the gap between germline ends came to 16 bases. Germline lookup yields CDR1 MDHEN and CDR2 SYDVKM. The CDR3 is CASSLIIGNSDYGYTF. As DNA, the CDR3 is TGTGCCAGCAGTTTAATTATCGGGAACAGCGACTATGGCTACACCTTC.

The rearrangement links TRBV12-3 or TRBV12-4 to TRBJ2-1; D assignment may be TRBD1 or TRBD2 (5 bases each). Trimming removed 8 bases from V and 7 bases from J, with 21 bases in between. This CDR3 has 15 residues. CDR3 DNA: TGTGCCAGCTCCTGGGCTCCGGGGCCCGCGAATGAGCAGTTCTTC. This codes for CASSWAPGPANEQFF.

This clonotype came up a few times. The V gene is TRBV6-5, the J gene TRBJ2-3, with D perhaps matching TRBD1 (7 bases). Germline values: CDR1 MNHEY, CDR2 SVGAGI. The CDR3 runs 17 residues. V gave up 3 bases and J gave up 2 bases, with 18 bases separating them. DNA for the CDR3: TGTGCCAGCAGTTATAGGATACAGGGGAGGTTCACAGATACGCAGTATTTT. Its protein is CASSYRIQGRFTDTQYF.

This chain uses TRBV14 with TRBJ2-7; no firm D call. The CDR3 contains 14 residues. Germline V gene data show CDR1 as SGHDN and CDR2 as FVKESK. V lost 3 bases to trimming and J lost 2 bases, with 11 bases between them. CDR3 nucleotides: TGTGCCAGCAGCCACTGGACGTCGACCTACGAGCAGTACTTC. Its translation is CASSHWTSTYEQYF.

This clonotype was found once. This sequence joins TRBV4-2 and TRBJ1-6; tentatively, D is TRBD1 (6 bases). The CDR3 has 18 residues. Trimming stripped 0 bases from V and 0 bases from J, with 12 bases between. Germline lookup yields CDR1 LGHNA and CDR2 YNFKEQ. CDR3: CASSQERGQSSYNSPLHF. Written as DNA, the CDR3 is TGTGCCAGCAGCCAAGAACGGGGGCAGAGCTCCTATAATTCACCCCTCCACTTT.

The chain is built from TRBV27 and TRBJ1-2; 7 bases are a match to TRBD1. The CDR3 totals 16 residues. Germline CDR1 and CDR2: MNHEY and SMNVEV (reference sequence). V was clipped by 4 bases and J by 5 bases; unmatched bases: 13. CDR3 coding DNA: TGTGCCAGCAGTTCCTCTACCGGACAGGCCGGATATGGCTACACCTTC. This codes for CASSSSTGQAGYGYTF.

CDR3 nucleotides: TGTGCCAGCAGCCCCGAAGCGGGGAGCTACAATGAGCAGTTCTTC. Residues: CASSPEAGSYNEQFF. V and J are TRBV7-6 and TRBJ2-1; TRBD2 aligns across 7 bases. Trimming took 5 bases from V and 3 from J; bases not matched to a gene: 7. The CDR3 spans 15 residues. Per the germline V gene, CDR1 is SGHVS and CDR2 is FNYEAQ.

J is TRBJ2-4 and V is TRBV19; possibly TRBD1 for D (6 bases). Deletions cut 7 bases from V and 1 base from J, with 14 bases between. Per the germline V gene, CDR1 is LNHDA and CDR2 is SQIVND (reference sequence). This CDR3 is built from 15 residues. Written as DNA, the CDR3 is TGTGCCAGTAAACTTGAAGACAGGGCCAAAAACATTCAGTACTTC. Its translation is CASKLEDRAKNIQYF.

This clonotype was found a few times. The chain is built from TRBV28 and TRBJ1-5, with 10 positions matching TRBD1. The CDR3 spans 15 residues. Germline V lookup: CDR1 MDHEN, CDR2 SYDVKM. With V trimmed by 8 bases and J by 6 bases, 10 bases remained unmatched. In nucleotides, the CDR3 is TGTGCCAGCGAATCCGGGACAGGGGTTGGTCAGCCCCAGCATTTT. Its protein is CASESGTGVGQPQHF. The variable domain in full, completed from reference TRBV28 and TRBJ1-5, reads DVKVTQSSRYLVKRTGEKVFLECVQDMDHENMFWYRQDPGLGLRLIYFSYDVKMKEKGDIPEGYSVSREKKERFSLILESASTNQTSMYLCASESGTGVGQPQHFGDGTRLSIL.